The present T cell receptor beta chain was sequenced within a study of cytomegalovirus exposure and HLA in healthy donors (dated by TCRdb to 2016 to 2017). With respect to the entire study: According to an earlier analysis of 587 of the donors, 200 million or so T cells yielded 90 million to 130 million unique TCR beta sequences and 276 Gb of sequence data. Donor age, sex, ethnicity and CMV serostatus were collected together with the repertoire data. To predict cytomegalovirus infection status, the study combined high-throughput TCR immunosequencing, statistical association of individual TCRs with disease status, and machine learning. Rather than using new phenotypic data, the later analysis identified candidate immune exposures from TCR beta sequences and from how often those sequences occurred across donors. The number of donors typed differed by locus, with 629-630 for A, B, C, DRB1 and DQB1, around 560 for DQA1, about 610 for DPA1, and 400 to 490 for DPB1. An earlier analysis of some 500 of the donors used high-throughput TCR beta sequencing to judge whether each TCR beta V gene segment behaved as functional or pseudogenic. Besides the first cohort of under 700 subjects, a separate validation cohort made up of some 110 different subjects was used. The study profiled the T cell repertoires of around 700 subjects by immunosequencing and related them to cytomegalovirus serostatus. In a later genetic analysis, genome-wide SNP genotypes for about three fifths of the roughly 670 donors were used, and that subset was treated as a discovery cohort. An early release that covered 640 HLA-typed donors contained around 300 gigabases of sequencing data and some 87 million unique TCR sequences. Of the roughly 400 genotyped donors, over 65% fell in the genetic ancestry cluster associated with self-reported Caucasian donors. Five DR-DQ haplotypes were treated as single units for association and clustering because of strong linkage in the cohort. HLA typing included class I and class II loci at four-digit resolution. All discovery cohort repertoires had been generated using a single sequencing platform. On average, 235,054 unique TCR beta nucleotide sequences were sequenced per donor among several hundred genotyped donors of the cohort, with about 17% of those sequences being non-productive. The study was designed to test whether signatures of past pathogen exposure could be identified by cataloging public T cell receptors. To study patterns of TCR occurrence, a later analysis re-analyzed previously published TCR beta repertoires from 550 to 800 donors and added high-resolution HLA genotyping.

In total, roughly 670 healthy bone marrow donors made up the cohort. At the time of sampling, every cohort member was nominally healthy, though immune exposures that went unrecorded were likely present. The donor tested CMV seropositive and was one of the 289 seropositive cohort members. A peripheral blood sample was collected from each donor, and TCR beta sequencing was performed on peripheral blood mononuclear cells. Genomic DNA extraction from the blood cell samples was performed with the Qiagen DNeasy Blood Extraction Kit. Library generation was performed with the immunoSEQ multiplex PCR assay. For the multiplex PCR, a mixture combining 60 forward primers for TCR Vbeta segments and 13 reverse primers for TCR Jbeta segments was used. The CDR3 region of rearranged TCR beta genes was amplified from genomic DNA with a multiplex PCR assay. On the Illumina HiSeq System, the amplified TCR beta libraries were sequenced as 87-base-pair reads. In the authors' own workflow: A later analysis counted about 76 million unique TCR beta chains across the 666 repertoires, and around 12 million of these chains were shared by at least two donors. Raw reads were error-corrected and collapsed into unique sequences with a nearest-neighbor algorithm that merged closely related sequences to remove PCR and sequencing errors. Alignment of CDR3 sequences to IMGT reference sequences was used to assign V, D and J gene segments. For a sequence to be retained, a match of at least six nucleotides was required to both a V gene segment and a J gene segment. A rearrangement was called productive if the CDR3 had no stop codons and remained in frame with V and J, and every other rearrangement was called non-productive. Following IMGT convention, CDR3 was defined as the stretch from the second conserved V-encoded cysteine up to the conserved J-encoded phenylalanine. In an earlier analysis of some 550 of the donors, sequences lacking an unambiguous match to a single V gene segment were excluded. An earlier analysis of 500 to 600 of the donors classified V segments as functional when productive rearrangements were above 56.7% and as segregating when the standard deviation between donors was above 5%. To diagnose cytomegalovirus status from the catalog of TCR beta chain sequences, a statistical classification framework was built. In a later analysis, TCR nucleotide sequences were compared against IMGT/GENE-DB human TR gene sequences so that V and J genes could be assigned. A later analysis assigned CDR3 sequences and most-parsimonious VDJ recombination scenarios with the TCRdist pipeline. In a later analysis, every TCR beta chain was defined by the combination of its CDR3 amino acid sequence and its V-gene family, and reads without a unique V-gene family were dropped. To address suspected cross-contamination and a sequencing artifact, a later analysis removed a few hundred highly shared, low-generation-probability nucleotide sequences. In a later analysis, a clonal expansion index was calculated for each public chain from normalized within-repertoire ranks of inferred template counts. A later analysis computed generation probabilities with a VDJ recombination model fitted to out-of-frame rearrangements, and checked the results against IGoR. A later analysis scored TCR-TCR, TCR-HLA and TCR-CMV co-occurrence with hypergeometric tests, applying a repertoire-size bias correction to TCR pairs. To estimate false discovery rates, a later analysis permuted the HLA or CMV assignments 20 times. In a later analysis, co-occurring TCRs were grouped using DBSCAN, with TCRdist sequence similarity added in when clustering inside HLA-allele-positive subsets. Co-occurrence clustering excluded repertoires with fewer than 30,000 or more than 120,000 public chains, plus five with anomalous nucleotide sharing. In TCRdb, the immuneACCESS table is reduced to in-frame sequences with V and J assigned. These tables do not hold every clone; where another copy was compared, an unresolved V gene accounts for under half, and the others remain unexplained. V and J calls and clone size are as listed in that table; D and trimming were resolved from the DNA. The sample table lists 45,000 to 55,000 clones, around 81% of them with a count of one. Together, the top ten hold 7.5% to 8.5% of the sample.

In regard to this clone: Its antigen has not been determined. Base qualities are not provided; no much larger clone lies one nucleotide away.

General study outcomes and caveats: In vitro tests confirmed that a few of the cytomegalovirus-associated TCR beta chains recognize cytomegalovirus antigens. The presence/absence analyses assumed that sequencing depth was roughly uniform across donors, and that assumption may not be true. Compared with the roughly 700-donor mean, donors in an Asian-associated ancestry cluster had fewer N-insertions in productive TCRs, according to a later genetic analysis. An earlier analysis of approximately 590 of the donors showed that most TCR beta V segments appeared in productive rearrangements either about 87% or about 30% of the time, which broadly matched IMGT annotations. The sequencing pipeline was judged likely to have produced a cluster of highly shared sequence variants as a technical artifact. In a later genetic analysis, a missense DCLRE1C variant was associated with V-gene and J-gene trimming of TCR beta chains, and the association was replicated in an independent cohort. Because the 87-base-pair reads could not distinguish some IMGT-functional V segments, including TRBV6-2 and TRBV6-3, those segments were excluded. The only immune exposure information available for the cohort was CMV serostatus. Several of the top co-occurrence clusters appeared to be linked to parvovirus B19, influenza, CMV and Epstein-Barr virus, according to a later analysis. Most TCR sequences were observed very rarely across donors, whereas some public TCRs were present in many individuals. In a later analysis, HLA-associated TCR beta chains were found to be more clonally expanded and to have lower generation probabilities than equally common non-associated chains. Correlated functional status among segregating V segments might reflect linkage disequilibrium, but an unknown experimental factor could not be ruled out. According to a later analysis, TCR association rates differed among HLA loci, with DRB1 alleles showing the most associated TCRs and HLA-C alleles showing the fewest. A further reported finding was that TCR beta sequences accurately predicted the HLA-A and HLA-B alleles for most subjects in the first cohort. In a later analysis, most CMV-associated TCR beta chains were found to appear HLA-restricted, with HLA associations seemingly driven largely by CMV exposure. Cytomegalovirus status was reported to be diagnosed by the classifier with high specificity and sensitivity in both the original and validation cohorts. About 17 rarely observed V segments, including chromosome 9 orphons, were excluded from the earlier analysis of a few hundred of the donors because counts were too low. When HLA alleles, especially DR and DQ, strongly co-occurred, TCR associations were difficult to assign to individual alleles. The study gave a list of 150 to 200 TCR beta chains associated with cytomegalovirus. The authors suggested that the approach could potentially be generalized to other disease states and immunological phenotypes. A later analysis associated about 16,000 TCR beta sequences with specific HLA alleles at a false discovery rate of 0.05. Because HLA typing was missing for some donors at each locus, association tests included only the typed subset. In this cohort, only TCR beta chains were sequenced, and detectable features were limited by the absence of alpha or paired-chain data.

From cysteine to phenylalanine, the CDR3 is 13 amino acids long. Of the read, only the CDR3 DNA is kept; its 39 bases are in frame from base 1. Via the germline V gene (reference sequence), CDR1 is GTSNPN and CDR2 SVGIG. V was cut back by 3 bases and J by 9 bases, leaving a gap of 15 bases between them. Sequenced: PBMCs. The sequence came from a man younger than 45 in good health and CMV-seropositive. The rearranged chain carries TRBV30 and TRBJ2-1; TRBD1 is possibly the D segment (6 matching bases). The CDR3 sequence is CAWRGNRDFEQFF. The DNA sequence is TGTGCCTGGAGGGGGAACAGGGATTTTGAGCAGTTCTTC.